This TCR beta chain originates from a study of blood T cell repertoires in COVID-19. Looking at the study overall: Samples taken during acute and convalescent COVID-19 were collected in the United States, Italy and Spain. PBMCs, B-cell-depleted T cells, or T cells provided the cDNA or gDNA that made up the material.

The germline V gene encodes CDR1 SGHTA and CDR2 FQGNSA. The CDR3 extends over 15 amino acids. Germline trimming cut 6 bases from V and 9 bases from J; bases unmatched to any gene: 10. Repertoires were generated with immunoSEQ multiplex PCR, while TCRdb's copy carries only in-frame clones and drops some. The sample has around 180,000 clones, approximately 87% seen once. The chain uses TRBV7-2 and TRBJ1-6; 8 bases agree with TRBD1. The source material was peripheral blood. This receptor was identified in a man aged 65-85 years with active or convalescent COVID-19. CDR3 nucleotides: TGTGCCAGCAGTCCGAGGACAGGGCAAACTTCACCCCTCCACTTT. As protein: CASSPRTGQTSPLHF. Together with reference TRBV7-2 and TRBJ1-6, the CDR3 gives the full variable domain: GAGVSQSPSNKVTEKGKDVELRCDPISGHTALYWYRQSLGQGLEFLIYFQGNSAPDKSGLPSDRFSAERTGGSVSTLTIQRTQQEDSAVYLCASSPRTGQTSPLHFGNGTRLTVT.